Each of the 30 T cell receptor beta chains below was sequenced from the same sample in a study of T cell responses to AZD1222 COVID-19 vaccine. Here immunoSEQ multiplex PCR was the method, and the copy in TCRdb shows in-frame clones only, minus some. The sample lists 110,000 or so clones, just over 90% occurring once. The input for sequencing was peripheral blood, taken on day 0 of AZD1222 vaccination. The receptor source for this set is an adult in good health.

The gene calls are TRBV6-5 and TRBJ1-2; TRBD1 might be the D (6 bases). This CDR3 has 13 amino acids. V was trimmed by 2 bases and J by 8 bases, leaving 12 bases between them. Looked up from germline, CDR1 is MNHEY and CDR2 is SVGAGI. The CDR3 spells CASSYGAGVGYTF. CDR3 bases: TGTGCCAGCAGTTACGGGGCAGGGGTAGGCTACACCTTC.

This chain uses TRBV14 with TRBJ2-2; maybe TRBD1 (5 bases). CDR3 length: 15 amino acids. Germline V lookup: CDR1 SGHDN, CDR2 FVKESK. The ends were cut back, 2 bases at V and 6 bases at J, with 13 bases in the middle. As DNA, the CDR3 is TGTGCCAGCAGCCAATTCAGGGCGAGGTCCGGGGAGCTGTTTTTT. Protein product: CASSQFRARSGELFF.

This chain connects TRBV5-5 to TRBJ1-4, with TRBD1 matching over 9 bases. Per germline, CDR1 SGHKS and CDR2 YYEKEE (reference sequence). This CDR3 spans 16 amino acids. V gave up 0 bases and J gave up 8 bases; unmatched junction bases: 8. CDR3 bases: TGTGCCAGCAGCTTGGGGTTACAGGGGGCAGGAGAAAAACTGTTTTTT. Its translation is CASSLGLQGAGEKLFF.

The chain joins TRBV28 to TRBJ1-2, with D maybe TRBD1 (6 bases). Trimming cost V 2 bases and J 5 bases, with 6 bases left between them. Germline V lookup: CDR1 MDHEN, CDR2 SYDVKM. The CDR3 has 12 residues. The CDR3 loop reads CASSLRGYGYTF. The CDR3 nucleotides read TGTGCCAGCAGTTTAAGGGGGTATGGCTACACCTTC.

This clone came up once. The genes are TRBV2 and TRBJ2-3; 8 bases line up with TRBD2. Per germline, CDR1 SNHLY and CDR2 FYNNEI. This CDR3 contains 17 residues. Trimming cost V 3 bases and J 2 bases; bases outside gene matches: 10. The chain's CDR3 is CASSDPTSVHNTDTQYF. The CDR3, as DNA: TGTGCCAGCAGTGACCCGACTAGCGTCCATAACACAGATACGCAGTATTTT.

The chain carries TRBV12-3 or TRBV12-4 and TRBJ2-7; D ambiguous. The germline V and J ends were trimmed by 1 base and 6 bases, with 10 bases remaining between them. There are 13 residues in the CDR3. The CDR3 sequence is CASSLGKSSEQYF. For the CDR3, the DNA is TGTGCCAGCAGTTTAGGAAAGTCTAGCGAGCAGTACTTC.

The gene calls are TRBV7-9 and TRBJ2-7; possibly TRBD1 for D (6 bases). The CDR3 is 13 residues long. Germline V lookup: CDR1 SEHNR, CDR2 FQNEAQ (reference sequence). V was clipped by 5 bases and J by 2 bases, with 10 bases between them. The CDR3 DNA is TGTGCCAGCAGCCAGGGGCCAACCTACGAGCAGTACTTC. It yields the protein CASSQGPTYEQYF.

The chain joins TRBV4-3 to TRBJ1-5; TRBD1 matches 9 bases. The germline gives CDR1 LGHNA, CDR2 YSLEER. The CDR3 is 14 residues long. V lost 4 bases to trimming and J lost 6 bases; unmatched junction nucleotides: 4. The CDR3 coding sequence is TGCGCCAGCAGCCCAGGGACAGGGAGTCAGCCCCAGCATTTT. Translating gives CASSPGTGSQPQHF.

The V call is TRBV4-3, the J call TRBJ1-2; weak D call: TRBD1 (6 bases). CDR1 is LGHNA and CDR2 is YSLEER in the germline V gene. V lost 2 bases and J lost 3, with 13 bases in between. The CDR3 length is 15 residues. For the CDR3, the DNA is TGCGCCAGCAGCCAACAACAGGGCCTTGACTATGGCTACACCTTC. Protein: CASSQQQGLDYGYTF.

The rearrangement links TRBV23-1 to TRBJ1-1, with TRBD1 matching 7 bases. TRBV23-1 is recorded as an ORF, its role being uncertain. Germline trimming cut 0 bases from V and 5 bases from J; bases unmatched to any gene: 9. The CDR3 loop spans 16 amino acids. The CDR3 nucleotides read TGCGCCAGCAGTCAATCTAAGGGGGCGGTATGGACTGAAGCTTTCTTT. This sequence encodes CASSQSKGAVWTEAFF.

The chain carries TRBV18 and TRBJ2-2, with 10 bases fitting TRBD2. CDR1 KGHSH and CDR2 LQKENI come from the germline V gene. This CDR3 has 17 residues. Trimming took 3 bases from V and 1 from J; bases not matched to a gene: 5. The CDR3 spells CASSPRTSGENTGELFF. CDR3 bases: TGTGCCAGCTCACCTCGAACTAGCGGGGAGAACACCGGGGAGCTGTTTTTT.

This clone was detected a few times. The chain links TRBV9 to TRBJ2-7, with TRBD1 as a possible D gene (6 bases). Germline V gene data show CDR1 as SGDLS and CDR2 as YYNGEE. The CDR3 spans 15 residues. Trimming took 3 bases from V and 1 from J, leaving 14 bases between them. CDR3 bases: TGTGCCAGCAGCGCGACGGGACATCCTTCCTACGAGCAGTACTTC. It specifies CASSATGHPSYEQYF.

V gene TRBV10-3 combines with J gene TRBJ2-3, with D possibly being TRBD1 or TRBD2 (5 bases each). V was trimmed by 6 bases and J by 2 bases, leaving 12 bases between them. This CDR3 contains 14 residues. Germline V gene data show CDR1 as ENHRY and CDR2 as SYGVKD. CDR3 DNA sequence: TGTGCCATCAGCCCCGGGACCCTCACAGATACGCAGTATTTT. It codes for CAISPGTLTDTQYF.

This chain links TRBV19 with TRBJ2-2; 10 bases are a match to TRBD2. The CDR3 has 15 residues. In germline, CDR1 is LNHDA, CDR2 SQIVND (reference sequence). With V trimmed by 6 bases and J by 6 bases, 7 bases remained unmatched. The CDR3 reads CASRKRGGFSGELFF. The DNA of the CDR3 is TGTGCCAGTAGGAAGCGGGGGGGCTTTTCCGGGGAGCTGTTTTTT.

J is TRBJ2-7 and V is TRBV3-1 (or the pseudogene TRBV3-2); TRBD1 matches 7 bases. With 4 bases clipped from V and 7 bases from J, the junction kept 10 bases outside the gene matches. The CDR3 loop spans 14 amino acids. Germline assignment: CDR1 LGHDT and CDR2 YNNKEL (reference sequence). CDR3 sequence: CASSLGKGAEEQYF. Here the CDR3 DNA reads TGTGCCAGCAGCCTCGGCAAGGGGGCGGAGGAGCAGTACTTC.

The chain's CDR3 is CASSVDRQGINEQYF. The DNA of the CDR3 is TGTGCCAGCAGCGTAGACCGACAGGGAATAAACGAGCAGTACTTC. The chain uses TRBV9 and TRBJ2-7; TRBD1 matches 7 bases. The CDR3 is 15 amino acids. V was pared by 0 bases and J by 5 bases, with 8 bases of the junction left unmatched. Germline CDR1 reads SGDLS; CDR2 reads YYNGEE.

This rearrangement joins TRBV5-4 to TRBJ1-1; TRBD1 is a possible D gene (5 bases). CDR1 SGHNT and CDR2 YYREEE come from the germline V gene (reference sequence). V was cut by 0 bases and J by 5 bases, with 14 bases left in between. The CDR3 extends over 15 amino acids. This CDR3 is CASSLDRGAGTEAFF. CDR3 in DNA: TGTGCCAGCAGCTTGGACCGCGGGGCAGGAACTGAAGCTTTCTTT. The full variable domain, in which reference TRBV5-4 and TRBJ1-1 provide the parts outside the CDR3, is ETGVTQSPTHLIKTRGQQVTLRCSSQSGHNTVSWYQQALGQGPQFIFQYYREEENGRGNFPPRFSGLQFPNYSSELNVNALELDDSALYLCASSLDRGAGTEAFFGQGTRLTVV.

A single count supports this clone. The rearrangement joins TRBV7-9 to TRBJ2-3; D unresolved. Germline-derived CDR1 and CDR2 are SEHNR and FQNEAQ (reference sequence). The CDR3 is 11 amino acids. Deletions cut 3 bases from V and 6 bases from J, with 4 bases between. The CDR3: CASSLVDTQYF. The CDR3, as DNA: TGTGCCAGCAGCTTGGTGGATACGCAGTATTTT.

This clone was observed once. The chain has TRBV12-3 or TRBV12-4 and TRBJ2-7, with a possible D match to TRBD2 (5 bases). V shed 5 bases and J shed 7 bases, with 9 bases lying between them. The CDR3 is made up of 11 amino acids. CDR3 in amino acids: CASSRTGEQYF. CDR3 nucleotide sequence: TGTGCCAGCAGTCGAACGGGGGAGCAGTACTTC.

The sample holds one count of this clone. This sequence joins TRBV9 and TRBJ2-7; tentatively, D is TRBD1 (5 bases). V was trimmed by 4 bases and J by 0 bases, leaving 8 bases between them. Per the germline V gene, CDR1 is SGDLS and CDR2 is YYNGEE. The CDR3 contains 13 residues. The CDR3 spells CASSQGPSYEQYF. The CDR3 DNA follows: TGTGCCAGCAGCCAGGGTCCCTCCTACGAGCAGTACTTC.

This clone was recorded once. The rearrangement joins TRBV7-6 to TRBJ2-5; D tentatively reads TRBD1 or TRBD2 (5 bases each). CDR1 SGHVS and CDR2 FNYEAQ come from the germline V gene. The CDR3 extends over 14 amino acids. Trimming shortened V by 1 base and J by 5 bases, and 11 bases separated the two germline ends. The chain's CDR3 is CASSLEAGTETQYF. CDR3 DNA: TGTGCCAGCAGCTTAGAGGCCGGGACGGAGACCCAGTACTTC.

This clone showed up just once. The chain has TRBV6-4 and TRBJ2-5; 12 bases agree with TRBD1. With V trimmed by 6 bases and J by 5 bases, 10 bases remained unmatched. The germline V gene encodes CDR1 MRHNA and CDR2 SNTAGT. The CDR3 has 16 amino acids. The CDR3 reads CASSPEPGQGAETQYF. The CDR3 DNA follows: TGTGCCAGCAGCCCTGAACCGGGACAGGGGGCGGAGACCCAGTACTTC.

The rearrangement joins TRBV2 to TRBJ1-1; D unresolved. The V end lost 4 bases, the J end lost 1 base, and 7 bases lay between the germline ends. The CDR3 sequence is 13 residues long. Germline V gives CDR1 SNHLY, CDR2 FYNNEI. The CDR3 nucleotides read TGTGCCAGCAGTGCCAGCCGGAACACTGAAGCTTTCTTT. Protein product: CASSASRNTEAFF.

The chain employs TRBV7-9 and TRBJ2-1; 8 positions match TRBD1. This CDR3 has 15 amino acids. Trimming took 6 bases from V and 2 from J; bases not matched to a gene: 6. Per the germline V gene, CDR1 is SEHNR and CDR2 is FQNEAQ (reference sequence). The CDR3 reads CASRAGGAPYNEQFF. The CDR3 coding sequence is TGTGCCAGCAGGGCAGGGGGCGCGCCCTACAATGAGCAGTTCTTC.

The V gene is TRBV7-2, the J gene TRBJ2-1; D may be TRBD2 (6 bases). Trimming removed 1 base at V and 9 bases at J, with 16 bases between. Germline V gene lookup returns CDR1 SGHTA and CDR2 FQGNSA. The CDR3 contains 15 residues. The chain's CDR3 is CASSLELAPTSEQFF. The DNA for the CDR3 is TGTGCCAGCAGCTTAGAGCTAGCGCCAACAAGTGAGCAGTTCTTC.

This clone was seen a single time. One end of the junction is discordant with germline, which a read error may explain. The rearrangement joins TRBV3-1 (or the pseudogene TRBV3-2) to TRBJ2-7; tentatively, D is TRBD1 (5 bases). This CDR3 comprises 14 residues. From germline, CDR1 is LGHDT and CDR2 YNNKEL (reference sequence). The CDR3 sequence is CASSQGVAIYEQYF. In DNA form, the CDR3 reads TGTGCCAGCAGTCAAGGGGTTGCTATCTACGAGCAGTACTTC.

The chain has TRBV6-5 and TRBJ2-1; TRBD1 is a possible D gene (7 bases). V was cut by 0 bases and J by 12 bases, with 18 bases left in between. This CDR3 spans 15 amino acids. Germline CDR1 is MNHEY and CDR2 is SVGAGI. In DNA form, the CDR3 reads TGTGCCAGCAGTTACTCAGTGGAGGGGGCGGGAACGCAGTTCTTC. Protein product: CASSYSVEGAGTQFF.

V gene TRBV15 combines with J gene TRBJ1-2; D is possibly TRBD1 (5 bases). Germline CDR1 is LNHNV and CDR2 is YYDKDF (reference sequence). V lost 3 bases and J lost 2, with 10 bases in between. This CDR3 region has 14 residues. CDR3 residues: CATSRGDGNYGYTF. The CDR3 coding sequence is TGTGCCACCAGCAGGGGGGACGGGAACTATGGCTACACCTTC.

This clone was recorded once. The CDR3 DNA sequence: TGCAGCGTTCAGGTGGCCGGGGACACTGAAGCTTTCTTT. Translated, it gives CSVQVAGDTEAFF. The V and J genes are TRBV29-1 and TRBJ1-1, with D hard to call. V shed 5 bases and J shed 3 bases, with 13 bases lying between them. CDR3 length: 13 amino acids. Germline values: CDR1 SQVTM, CDR2 ANQGSEA.

The gene calls are TRBV6-5 and TRBJ2-2; no reliable D call. The germline V gene encodes CDR1 MNHEY and CDR2 SVGAGI. This CDR3 region has 13 residues. V was shortened by 6 bases and J by 0 bases, with 5 bases between the two germline ends. The CDR3 DNA reads TGTGCCAGCAGGAATCCGAACACCGGGGAGCTGTTTTTT. It yields the protein CASRNPNTGELFF.